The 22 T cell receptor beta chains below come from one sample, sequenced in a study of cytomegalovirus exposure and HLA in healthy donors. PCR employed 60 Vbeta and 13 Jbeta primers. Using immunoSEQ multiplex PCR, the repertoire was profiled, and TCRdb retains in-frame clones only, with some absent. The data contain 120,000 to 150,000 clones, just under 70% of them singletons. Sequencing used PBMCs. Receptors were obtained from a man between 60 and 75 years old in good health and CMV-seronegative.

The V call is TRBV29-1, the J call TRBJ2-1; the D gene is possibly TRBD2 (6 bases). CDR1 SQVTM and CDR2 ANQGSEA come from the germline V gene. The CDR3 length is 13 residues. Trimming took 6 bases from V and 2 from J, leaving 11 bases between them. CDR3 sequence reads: CSVLAVTYNEQFF. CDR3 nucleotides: TGCAGCGTCTTAGCGGTAACCTACAATGAGCAGTTCTTC.

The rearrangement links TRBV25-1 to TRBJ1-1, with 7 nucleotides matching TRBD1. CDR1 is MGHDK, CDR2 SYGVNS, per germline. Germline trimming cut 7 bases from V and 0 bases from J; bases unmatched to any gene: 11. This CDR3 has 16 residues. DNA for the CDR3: TGTGCCAGCACCACACTTCACCAGGGGGTGAACACTGAAGCTTTCTTT. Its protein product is CASTTLHQGVNTEAFF.

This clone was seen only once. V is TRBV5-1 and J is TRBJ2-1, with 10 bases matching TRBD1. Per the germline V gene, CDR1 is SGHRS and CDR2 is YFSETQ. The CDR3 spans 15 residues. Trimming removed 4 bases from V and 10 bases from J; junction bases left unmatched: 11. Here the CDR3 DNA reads TGCGCCAGCAGCCGTCCCGGGACAGGGGATTCCGAGCAGTTCTTC. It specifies CASSRPGTGDSEQFF.

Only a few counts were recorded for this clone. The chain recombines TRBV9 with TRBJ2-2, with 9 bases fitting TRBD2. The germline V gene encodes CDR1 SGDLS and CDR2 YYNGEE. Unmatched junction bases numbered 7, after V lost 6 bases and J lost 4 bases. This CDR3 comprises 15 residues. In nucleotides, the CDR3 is TGTGCCAGCACCAAGACTAGCGGTCCCACCGGGGAGCTGTTTTTT. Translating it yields CASTKTSGPTGELFF.

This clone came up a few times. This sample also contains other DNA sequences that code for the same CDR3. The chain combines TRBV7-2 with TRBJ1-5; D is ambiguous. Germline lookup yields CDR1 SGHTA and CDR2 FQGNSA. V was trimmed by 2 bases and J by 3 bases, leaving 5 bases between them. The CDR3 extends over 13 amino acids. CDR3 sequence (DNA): TGTGCCAGCAGCTTAATAGACAATCAGCCCCAGCATTTT. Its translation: CASSLIDNQPQHF. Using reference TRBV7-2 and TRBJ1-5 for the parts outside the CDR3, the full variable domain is GAGVSQSPSNKVTEKGKDVELRCDPISGHTALYWYRQSLGQGLEFLIYFQGNSAPDKSGLPSDRFSAERTGGSVSTLTIQRTQQEDSAVYLCASSLIDNQPQHFGDGTRLSIL.

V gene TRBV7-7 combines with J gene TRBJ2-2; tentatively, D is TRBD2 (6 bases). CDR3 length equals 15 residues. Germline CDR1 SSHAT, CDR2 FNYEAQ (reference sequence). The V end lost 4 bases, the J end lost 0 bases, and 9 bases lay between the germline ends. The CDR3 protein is CASSSRLANTGELFF. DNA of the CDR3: TGTGCCAGCAGCTCCCGACTAGCGAACACCGGGGAGCTGTTTTTT.

The CDR3: CASSQAGQGADEAFF. Here the CDR3 DNA reads TGTGCCAGCAGCCAAGCCGGTCAGGGGGCCGATGAAGCTTTCTTT. This chain connects TRBV4-2 to TRBJ1-1; 8 bases match TRBD1. Germline values: CDR1 LGHNA, CDR2 YNFKEQ. The CDR3 covers 15 residues. V lost 1 base to trimming and J lost 7 bases; unmatched junction nucleotides: 8.

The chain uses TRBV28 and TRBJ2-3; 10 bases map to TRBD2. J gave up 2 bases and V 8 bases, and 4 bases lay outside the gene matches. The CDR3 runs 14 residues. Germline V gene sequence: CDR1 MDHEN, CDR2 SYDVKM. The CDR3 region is CASRTSGNTDTQYF. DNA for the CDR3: TGTGCCAGCCGAACTAGCGGGAACACAGATACGCAGTATTTT.

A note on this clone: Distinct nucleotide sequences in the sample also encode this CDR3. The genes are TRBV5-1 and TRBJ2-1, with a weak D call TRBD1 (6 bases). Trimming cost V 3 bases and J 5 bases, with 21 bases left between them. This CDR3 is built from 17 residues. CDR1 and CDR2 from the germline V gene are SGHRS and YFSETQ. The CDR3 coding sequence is TGCGCCAGCAGCTCGGATGGGGACACGATGACCGACAATGAGCAGTTCTTC. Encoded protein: CASSSDGDTMTDNEQFF.

The CDR3, as DNA: TGCGCCAGCAGCCAGACGGGAGATACGCAGTATTTT. Its translation: CASSQTGDTQYF. The chain links TRBV4-1 to TRBJ2-3, with D unresolved. The CDR3 has 12 residues. Looked up from germline, CDR1 is MGHRA and CDR2 is YSYEKL. V lost 3 bases and J 5 bases, leaving 6 bases between the germline ends.

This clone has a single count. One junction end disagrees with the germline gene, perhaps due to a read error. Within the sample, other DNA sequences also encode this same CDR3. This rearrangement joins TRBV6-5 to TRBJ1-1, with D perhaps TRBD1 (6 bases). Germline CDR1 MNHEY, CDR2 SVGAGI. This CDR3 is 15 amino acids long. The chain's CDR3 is CASTPQTGWDTEAFF. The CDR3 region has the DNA TGTGCCAGCACTCCTCAGACAGGTTGGGACACCGAAGCTTTCTTT.

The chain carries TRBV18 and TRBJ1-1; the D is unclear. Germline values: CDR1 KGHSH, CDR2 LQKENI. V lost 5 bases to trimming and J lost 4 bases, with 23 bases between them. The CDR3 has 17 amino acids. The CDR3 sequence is CASSVQGGGVGSTEAFF. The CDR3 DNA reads TGTGCCAGCTCAGTCCAAGGCGGCGGGGTTGGGAGCACTGAAGCTTTCTTT.

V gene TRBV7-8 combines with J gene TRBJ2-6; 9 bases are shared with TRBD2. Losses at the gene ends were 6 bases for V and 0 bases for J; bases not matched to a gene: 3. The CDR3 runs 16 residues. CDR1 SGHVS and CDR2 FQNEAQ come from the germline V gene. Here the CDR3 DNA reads TGTGCCAGCAGTCTAGCGGGGCCCTCTGGGGCCAACGTCCTGACTTTC. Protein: CASSLAGPSGANVLTF.

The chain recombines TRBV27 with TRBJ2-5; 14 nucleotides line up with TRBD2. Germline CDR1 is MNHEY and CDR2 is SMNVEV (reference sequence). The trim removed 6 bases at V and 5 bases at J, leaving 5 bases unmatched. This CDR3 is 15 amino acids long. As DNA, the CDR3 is TGTGCCAGCAGAGGGACTAGCGGGAGAGGGGAGACCCAGTACTTC. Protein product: CASRGTSGRGETQYF.

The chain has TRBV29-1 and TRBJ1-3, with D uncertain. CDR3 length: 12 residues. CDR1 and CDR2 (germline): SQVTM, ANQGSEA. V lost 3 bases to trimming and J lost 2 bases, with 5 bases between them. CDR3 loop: CSVERPGNTIYF. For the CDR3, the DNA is TGCAGCGTTGAGCGGCCTGGAAACACCATATATTTT.

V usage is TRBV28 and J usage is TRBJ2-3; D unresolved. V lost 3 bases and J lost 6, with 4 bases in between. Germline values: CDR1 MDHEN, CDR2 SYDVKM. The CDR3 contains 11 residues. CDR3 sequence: CASSFMDTQYF. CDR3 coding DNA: TGTGCCAGCAGTTTTATGGATACGCAGTATTTT.

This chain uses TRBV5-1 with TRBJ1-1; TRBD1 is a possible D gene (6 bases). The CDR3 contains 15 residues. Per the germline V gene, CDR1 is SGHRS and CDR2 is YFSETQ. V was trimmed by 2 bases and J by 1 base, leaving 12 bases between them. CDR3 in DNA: TGCGCCAGCAGCTTCGGGACAACCGAGAACACTGAAGCTTTCTTT. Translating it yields CASSFGTTENTEAFF.

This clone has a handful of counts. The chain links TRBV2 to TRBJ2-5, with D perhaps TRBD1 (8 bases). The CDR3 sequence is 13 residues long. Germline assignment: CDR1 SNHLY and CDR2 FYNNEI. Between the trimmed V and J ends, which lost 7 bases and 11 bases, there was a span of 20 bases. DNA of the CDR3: TGTGCCAGCAATACAGGGGGGGTGGGGGCGCAGTACTTC. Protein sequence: CASNTGGVGAQYF.

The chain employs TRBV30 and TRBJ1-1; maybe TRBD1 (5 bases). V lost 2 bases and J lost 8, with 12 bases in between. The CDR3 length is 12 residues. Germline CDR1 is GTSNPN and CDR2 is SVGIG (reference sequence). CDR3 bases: TGTGCCTGGAGTAGGGGAACAGGAGAAGCTTTCTTT. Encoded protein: CAWSRGTGEAFF.

The chain's CDR3 is CASSQGEDGYTF. The CDR3 region has the DNA TGTGCCAGCAGCCAGGGCGAGGATGGCTACACCTTC. V gene TRBV7-8 combines with J gene TRBJ1-2, with TRBD1 as a possible D gene (5 bases). Germline assignment: CDR1 SGHVS and CDR2 FQNEAQ. There are 12 residues in the CDR3. V lost 5 bases, J lost 6 bases, and 10 bases lay in between.

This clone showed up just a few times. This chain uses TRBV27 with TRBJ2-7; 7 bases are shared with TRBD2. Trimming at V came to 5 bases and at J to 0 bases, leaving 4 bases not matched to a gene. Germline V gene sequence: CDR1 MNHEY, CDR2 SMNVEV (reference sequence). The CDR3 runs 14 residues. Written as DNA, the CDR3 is TGTGCCAGCAGTGGGGGGGAGGCCTCCTACGAGCAGTACTTC. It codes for CASSGGEASYEQYF.

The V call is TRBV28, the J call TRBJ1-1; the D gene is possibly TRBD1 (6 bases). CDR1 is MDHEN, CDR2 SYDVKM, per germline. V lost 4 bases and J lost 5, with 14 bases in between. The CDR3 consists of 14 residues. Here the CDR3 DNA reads TGTGCCAGCAGTTCCGCGGACAGAGCGACTGAAGCTTTCTTT. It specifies CASSSADRATEAFF.